The 28 T cell receptor beta chains in this list originate from one sample, sequenced in a study of blood T cell repertoires in COVID-19. This table comes from immunoSEQ multiplex PCR, and its TCRdb copy is limited to in-frame clones, with some not included. The sample includes around 190,000 clones, 86% of them seen just once. Sequencing input: PBMCs or T cells enriched from blood (not recorded which). These receptors were taken from a middle-aged man with acute COVID-19.

The chain carries TRBV12-3 or TRBV12-4 and TRBJ1-5, with TRBD1 as a possible D gene (6 bases). V lost 10 bases to trimming and J lost 2 bases, with 12 bases between them. The CDR3 is made up of 13 amino acids. CDR3 coding DNA: TGTGCCACCAAGGGGGGGGGCAATCAGCCCCAGCATTTT. Protein product: CATKGGGNQPQHF.

The chain recombines TRBV19 with TRBJ1-1, with a tentative D call TRBD1 (6 bases). The CDR3 loop spans 14 amino acids. Trimming shortened V by 5 bases and J by 4 bases, and 14 bases separated the two germline ends. Germline V CDR1 and CDR2: LNHDA, SQIVND (reference sequence). The CDR3 is CASSPYRVRTEAFF. The CDR3 DNA follows: TGTGCCAGTAGTCCATACAGGGTCCGCACTGAAGCTTTCTTT.

The chain's CDR3 is CASSELPGQGARAFF. As DNA, the CDR3 is TGTGCCAGCAGTGAGCTACCGGGACAGGGGGCGAGAGCTTTCTTT. The V gene is TRBV6-4, the J gene TRBJ1-1, with TRBD1 matching over 12 bases. CDR3 length equals 15 residues. Germline V lookup: CDR1 MRHNA, CDR2 SNTAGT. V shed 3 bases and J 10 bases; nucleotides not matched to a gene: 9.

The rearrangement uses TRBV4-1 and TRBJ1-5, with 10 bases that match TRBD1. V lost 3 bases and J lost 7; bases outside the gene matches: 6. Looked up from germline, CDR1 is MGHRA and CDR2 is YSYEKL. The CDR3 is 15 amino acids. CDR3 sequence reads: CASSQGTGVNQPQHF. Written as DNA, the CDR3 is TGCGCCAGCAGCCAGGGGACAGGGGTTAACCAGCCCCAGCATTTT.

V gene TRBV6-5 combines with J gene TRBJ2-7; 10 positions agree with TRBD2. The germline CDR1 and CDR2 sequences are MNHEY and SVGAGI. The CDR3 covers 14 residues. Trimming took 5 bases from V and 2 from J; bases not matched to a gene: 3. As DNA, the CDR3 is TGTGCCAGCAGTAGAGCGGGAGGGGCCTACGAGCAGTACTTC. It is translated as CASSRAGGAYEQYF.

The rearrangement joins TRBV25-1 to TRBJ1-2, with D maybe TRBD1 (6 bases). CDR1 MGHDK and CDR2 SYGVNS come from the germline V gene. Trimming stripped 0 bases from V and 8 bases from J, with 13 bases between. This CDR3 has 14 amino acids. CDR3 DNA sequence: TGTGCCAGCAGTGAATACGGACAGTCATGGGGCTACACCTTC. As protein: CASSEYGQSWGYTF.

The V and J genes are TRBV30 and TRBJ2-1; 10 bases agree with TRBD2. This CDR3 is 18 amino acids long. CDR1 is GTSNPN and CDR2 is SVGIG in the germline V gene (reference sequence). Trimming at V came to 0 bases and at J to 2 bases, leaving 10 bases not matched to a gene. CDR3 sequence: CAWSVRVSGRFPYNEQFF. In nucleotides, the CDR3 is TGTGCCTGGAGTGTACGAGTTAGCGGGAGGTTCCCCTACAATGAGCAGTTCTTC.

This chain's CDR3 is CASSRDSSNTGELFF. The CDR3 DNA reads as TGTGCCAGCAGCCGGGACTCCTCAAACACCGGGGAGCTGTTTTTT. This rearrangement joins TRBV7-2 to TRBJ2-2; possible D gene TRBD2, 6 bases. The germline V gene has CDR1 SGHTA and CDR2 FQGNSA. CDR3 size: 15 residues. The V and J ends lost 5 bases and 2 bases respectively, with 12 bases between them.

This chain connects TRBV28 to TRBJ2-7, with 7 nucleotides matching TRBD1. The CDR3 has 14 residues. The trim removed 6 bases at V and 4 bases at J, leaving 9 bases unmatched. Germline assignment: CDR1 MDHEN and CDR2 SYDVKM. The CDR3 reads CASRGRQGKYEQYF. The CDR3 DNA sequence: TGTGCCAGCAGGGGCAGACAGGGTAAATACGAGCAGTACTTC.

The chain links TRBV6-4 to TRBJ1-2; 7 bases are a match to TRBD1. Germline V CDR1 and CDR2: MRHNA, SNTAGT. V lost 6 bases and J lost 0; bases outside the gene matches: 4. There are 14 residues in the CDR3. CDR3 DNA sequence: TGTGCCAGCAGGTTGACAGGGACTAACTATGGCTACACCTTC. It translates to CASRLTGTNYGYTF.

J is TRBJ1-1 and V is TRBV9; TRBD1 might be the D (5 bases). The V gene's germline CDR1 is SGDLS and CDR2 YYNGEE. This CDR3 region has 13 residues. V lost 4 bases, J lost 5 bases, and 12 bases lay in between. The CDR3 is CASSSGGETEAFF. CDR3 DNA sequence: TGTGCCAGCAGCTCGGGGGGAGAGACTGAAGCTTTCTTT.

This clone was found a few times. V is TRBV14 and J is TRBJ1-6; 7 bases are shared with TRBD1. Germline V lookup: CDR1 SGHDN, CDR2 FVKESK. This CDR3 is 14 amino acids long. V was pared by 4 bases and J by 10 bases, with 7 bases of the junction left unmatched. The CDR3 sequence is CASSRQGFNSPLHF. CDR3 in DNA: TGTGCCAGCAGCCGACAGGGATTTAACTCACCCCTCCACTTT.

The V call is TRBV7-9, the J call TRBJ1-4, with 9 bases identical to TRBD1. Germline CDR1 reads SEHNR; CDR2 reads FQNEAQ (reference sequence). The J segment lost 6 bases and the V segment lost 3 bases, leaving 5 bases of the junction unmatched. This CDR3 contains 15 residues. The CDR3 DNA is TGTGCCAGCAGCTTTCTCTGGACAGGGGATGAAAAACTGTTTTTT. Amino acids: CASSFLWTGDEKLFF.

V usage is TRBV30 and J usage is TRBJ2-3, with D possibly matching TRBD1 (6 bases). Per germline, CDR1 GTSNPN and CDR2 SVGIG (reference sequence). The V end lost 4 bases, the J end lost 3 bases, and 11 bases lay between the germline ends. The CDR3 has 13 residues. In DNA, the CDR3 is TGTGCCTGGACCCCGGGACAAACAGATACGCAGTATTTT. Its translation is CAWTPGQTDTQYF.

This clone has a single count. The chain links TRBV6-5 to TRBJ2-7, with D maybe TRBD1 (5 bases). The CDR3 is 13 amino acids. V lost 10 bases, J lost 3 bases, and 16 bases lay in between. Germline CDR1 MNHEY, CDR2 SVGAGI. CDR3 loop: CATWSGAVYEQYF. In nucleotides, the CDR3 is TGTGCCACGTGGTCTGGGGCTGTCTACGAGCAGTACTTC.

The CDR3 nucleotides read TGTGCCAGCAGCTTGGCGGGGACTAGCGGGAGGGGCCCAGATACGCAGTATTTT. Its translation: CASSLAGTSGRGPDTQYF. This rearrangement joins TRBV5-4 to TRBJ2-3; 16 nucleotides match TRBD2. Trimming removed 0 bases from V and 4 bases from J; junction bases left unmatched: 5. The CDR3 totals 18 residues. In germline, CDR1 is SGHNT, CDR2 YYREEE (reference sequence).

The rearrangement uses TRBV9 and TRBJ2-2; maybe TRBD1 (6 bases). The CDR3 totals 15 residues. Trimming shortened V by 1 base and J by 5 bases, and 12 bases separated the two germline ends. CDR1 SGDLS and CDR2 YYNGEE come from the germline V gene. The CDR3 bases are TGTGCCAGCAGCGTAAGAACAGGGACGACCGGGGAGCTGTTTTTT. Its protein product is CASSVRTGTTGELFF.

This clone was seen only once. This rearrangement joins TRBV18 to TRBJ2-2, with D hard to call. The V end lost 1 base, the J end lost 3 bases, and 6 bases lay between the germline ends. This CDR3 contains 14 residues. The germline V gene encodes CDR1 KGHSH and CDR2 LQKENI. In nucleotides, the CDR3 is TGTGCCAGCTCACCACTCCAGGACACCGGGGAGCTGTTTTTT. Translation gives CASSPLQDTGELFF.

V gene TRBV19 combines with J gene TRBJ2-1, with D possibly being TRBD2 (6 bases). V lost 4 bases, J lost 2 bases, and 12 bases lay in between. This CDR3 has 15 residues. In germline, CDR1 is LNHDA, CDR2 SQIVND (reference sequence). CDR3 DNA: TGTGCCAGTAGTAAGGGTAGCGGACCCTACAATGAGCAGTTCTTC. This encodes CASSKGSGPYNEQFF.

CDR3 loop: CASRQGDRGRNGYTF. The CDR3 nucleotides read TGTGCCAGCAGACAGGGGGACAGGGGAAGGAATGGCTACACCTTC. The chain has TRBV7-9 and TRBJ1-2; 10 bases map to TRBD1. The length of the CDR3 is 15 residues. V dropped 6 bases and J dropped 6; count of bases not matched to a gene: 10. Looked up from germline, CDR1 is SEHNR and CDR2 is FQNEAQ (reference sequence).

J is TRBJ2-7 and V is TRBV28; perhaps TRBD1 as D (5 bases). Trimming shortened V by 2 bases and J by 10 bases, and 9 bases separated the two germline ends. The CDR3 is made up of 11 amino acids. Germline CDR1 MDHEN, CDR2 SYDVKM. For the CDR3, the DNA is TGTGCCAGCAGTTTACGGCAGGGTCAGTACTTC. Residues: CASSLRQGQYF.

The chain has TRBV7-9 and TRBJ1-1; D is undetermined. CDR1 SEHNR and CDR2 FQNEAQ come from the germline V gene (reference sequence). V was pared by 3 bases and J by 10 bases, with 12 bases between. There are 12 residues in the CDR3. CDR3 amino acids: CASSFANEGAFF. For the CDR3, the DNA is TGTGCCAGCAGCTTTGCAAACGAGGGAGCTTTCTTT.

The V and J genes are TRBV14 and TRBJ2-4; D uncertain. The CDR3 extends over 17 amino acids. Per the germline V gene, CDR1 is SGHDN and CDR2 is FVKESK. Between the trimmed V and J ends, which lost 1 base and 0 bases, there was a span of 13 bases. The CDR3 is CASSQASGVLAKNIQYF. The CDR3 coding sequence is TGTGCCAGCAGCCAAGCCTCAGGCGTCCTAGCCAAAAACATTCAGTACTTC.

The CDR3 here is CASSLWQQGPNEKLFF. The CDR3 nucleotides read TGTGCCAGCAGTTTATGGCAACAGGGCCCTAATGAAAAACTGTTTTTT. The rearrangement joins TRBV27 to TRBJ1-4; possibly TRBD1 for D (6 bases). The length of the CDR3 is 16 residues. Germline assignment: CDR1 MNHEY and CDR2 SMNVEV (reference sequence). Trimming took off 1 base at V and 3 bases at J, with 12 bases between the two ends.

The V and J genes are TRBV4-2 and TRBJ1-1, with D unresolved. V was cut by 4 bases and J by 3 bases, with 15 bases left in between. This CDR3 has 15 residues. In germline, CDR1 is LGHNA, CDR2 YNFKEQ. As DNA, the CDR3 is TGTGCCAGCAGCCGAATAGGTCAGGCATACACTGAAGCTTTCTTT. Its protein is CASSRIGQAYTEAFF.

This chain links TRBV6-4 with TRBJ2-1, with a possible D match to TRBD2 (5 bases). CDR3 length equals 15 residues. Trimming cost V 7 bases and J 1 base, with 14 bases left between them. Germline values: CDR1 MRHNA, CDR2 SNTAGT. CDR3 in amino acids: CASTPTAESYNEQFF. CDR3 DNA sequence: TGTGCCAGCACCCCAACAGCGGAATCCTACAATGAGCAGTTCTTC.

The rearrangement uses TRBV9 and TRBJ2-1, with 14 positions matching TRBD2. The germline V gene has CDR1 SGDLS and CDR2 YYNGEE. J was trimmed by 8 bases and V by 3 bases; bases with no gene match: 7. The length of the CDR3 is 16 residues. CDR3 sequence: CASSDPGLAGVDEQFF. In nucleotides, the CDR3 is TGTGCCAGCAGCGATCCGGGACTAGCGGGAGTGGATGAGCAGTTCTTC. The whole variable domain, filled in from reference TRBV9 and TRBJ2-1, reads DSGVTQTPKHLITATGQRVTLRCSPRSGDLSVYWYQQSLDQGLQFLIQYYNGEERAKGNILERFSAQQFPDLHSELNLSSLELGDSALYFCASSDPGLAGVDEQFFGPGTRLTVL.

The chain joins TRBV5-6 to TRBJ2-2; a weak D match, TRBD1 (6 bases). V was cut by 0 bases and J by 0 bases, with 12 bases left in between. The CDR3 totals 17 residues. Germline assignment: CDR1 SGHDT and CDR2 YYEEEE. The CDR3 coding sequence is TGTGCCAGCAGCTTGGGGCTTGGGGGCGCGAACACCGGGGAGCTGTTTTTT. Protein product: CASSLGLGGANTGELFF.